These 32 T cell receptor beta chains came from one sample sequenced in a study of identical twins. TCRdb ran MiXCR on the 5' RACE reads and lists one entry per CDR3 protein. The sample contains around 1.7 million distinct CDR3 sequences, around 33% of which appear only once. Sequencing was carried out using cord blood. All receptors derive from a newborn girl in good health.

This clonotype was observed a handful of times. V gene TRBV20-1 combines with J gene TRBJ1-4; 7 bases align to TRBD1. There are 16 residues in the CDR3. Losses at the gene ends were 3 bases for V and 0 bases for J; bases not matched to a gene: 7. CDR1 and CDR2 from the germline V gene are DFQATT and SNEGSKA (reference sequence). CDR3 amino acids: CSASWGQLATNEKLFF. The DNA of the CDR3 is TGCAGTGCTAGTTGGGGACAGCTAGCAACTAATGAAAAACTGTTTTTT.

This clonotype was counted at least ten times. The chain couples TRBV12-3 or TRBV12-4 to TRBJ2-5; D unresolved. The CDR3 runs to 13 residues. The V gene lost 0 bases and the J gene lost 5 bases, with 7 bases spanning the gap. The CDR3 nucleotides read TGTGCCAGCAGTTTAGCCCCCTCGGAGACCCAGTACTTC. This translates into CASSLAPSETQYF.

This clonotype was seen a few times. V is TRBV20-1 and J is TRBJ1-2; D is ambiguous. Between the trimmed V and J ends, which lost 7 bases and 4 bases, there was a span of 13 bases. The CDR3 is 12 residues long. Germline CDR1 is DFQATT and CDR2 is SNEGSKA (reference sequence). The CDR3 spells CSVLGGFYGYTF. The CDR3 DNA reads TGCAGTGTGTTGGGCGGCTTCTATGGCTACACCTTC.

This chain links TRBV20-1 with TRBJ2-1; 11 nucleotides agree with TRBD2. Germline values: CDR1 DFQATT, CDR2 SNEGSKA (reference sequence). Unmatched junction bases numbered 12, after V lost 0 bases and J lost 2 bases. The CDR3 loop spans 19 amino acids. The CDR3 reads CSARDRKGLADGAYNEQFF. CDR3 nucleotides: TGCAGTGCTAGAGATAGGAAGGGACTAGCGGATGGGGCCTACAATGAGCAGTTCTTC.

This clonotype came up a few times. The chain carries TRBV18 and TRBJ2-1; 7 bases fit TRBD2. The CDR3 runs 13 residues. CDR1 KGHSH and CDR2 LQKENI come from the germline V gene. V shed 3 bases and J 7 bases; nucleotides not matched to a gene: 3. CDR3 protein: CASSPGLENEQFF. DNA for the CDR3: TGTGCCAGCTCACCCGGACTAGAAAATGAGCAGTTCTTC. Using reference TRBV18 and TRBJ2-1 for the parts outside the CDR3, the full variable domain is NAGVMQNPRHLVRRRGQEARLRCSPMKGHSHVYWYRQLPEEGLKFMVYLQKENIIDESGMPKERFSAEFPKEGPSILRIQQVVRGDSAAYFCASSPGLENEQFFGPGTRLTVL.

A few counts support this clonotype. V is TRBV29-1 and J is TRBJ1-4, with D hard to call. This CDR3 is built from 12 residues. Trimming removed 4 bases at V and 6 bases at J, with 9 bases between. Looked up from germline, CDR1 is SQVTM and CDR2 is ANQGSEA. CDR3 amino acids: CSVVKGDEKLFF. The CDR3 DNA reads TGCAGCGTTGTTAAGGGTGATGAAAAACTGTTTTTT.

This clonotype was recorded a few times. The CDR3 spells CSAKMGGGTLYEQYF. CDR3 bases: TGCAGTGCTAAAATGGGTGGAGGGACCCTCTACGAGCAGTACTTC. The chain couples TRBV20-1 to TRBJ2-7; possibly TRBD2 for D (6 bases). Germline CDR1 is DFQATT and CDR2 is SNEGSKA (reference sequence). The length of the CDR3 is 15 residues. V lost 4 bases and J 3 bases, leaving 19 bases between the germline ends.

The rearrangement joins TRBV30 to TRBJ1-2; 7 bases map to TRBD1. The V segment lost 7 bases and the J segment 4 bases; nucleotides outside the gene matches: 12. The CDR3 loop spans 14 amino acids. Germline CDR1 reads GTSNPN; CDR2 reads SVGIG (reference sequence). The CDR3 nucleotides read TGTGCCTCTATATCGACAGGGAGAACCTATGGCTACACCTTC. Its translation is CASISTGRTYGYTF.

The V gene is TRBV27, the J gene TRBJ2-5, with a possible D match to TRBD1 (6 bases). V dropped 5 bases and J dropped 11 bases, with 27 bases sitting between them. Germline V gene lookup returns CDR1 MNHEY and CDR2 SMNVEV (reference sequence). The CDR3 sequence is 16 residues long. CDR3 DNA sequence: TGTGCCAGCAGTCCCAGGGTTGCAGGGGCCAACAATGAGCAGTACTTC. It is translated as CASSPRVAGANNEQYF.

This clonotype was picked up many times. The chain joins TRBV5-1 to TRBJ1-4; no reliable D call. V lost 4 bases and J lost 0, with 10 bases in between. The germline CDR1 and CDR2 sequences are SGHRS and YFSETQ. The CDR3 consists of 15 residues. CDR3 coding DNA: TGCGCCAGCAGCCTGCAAGGCTCAACTAATGAAAAACTGTTTTTT. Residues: CASSLQGSTNEKLFF.

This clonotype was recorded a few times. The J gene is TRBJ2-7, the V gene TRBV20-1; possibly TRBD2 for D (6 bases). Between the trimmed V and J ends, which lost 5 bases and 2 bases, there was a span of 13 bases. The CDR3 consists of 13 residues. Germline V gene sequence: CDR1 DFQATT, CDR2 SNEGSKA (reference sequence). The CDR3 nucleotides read TGCAGTGCTTCGGGACTGCCAACCTACGAGCAGTACTTC. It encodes CSASGLPTYEQYF.

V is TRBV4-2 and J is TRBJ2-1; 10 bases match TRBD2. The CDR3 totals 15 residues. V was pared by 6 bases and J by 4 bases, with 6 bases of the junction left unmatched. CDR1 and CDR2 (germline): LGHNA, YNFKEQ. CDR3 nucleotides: TGTGCCAGCAGAGTCAGGACTAGCGGTTACAATGAGCAGTTCTTC. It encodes CASRVRTSGYNEQFF.

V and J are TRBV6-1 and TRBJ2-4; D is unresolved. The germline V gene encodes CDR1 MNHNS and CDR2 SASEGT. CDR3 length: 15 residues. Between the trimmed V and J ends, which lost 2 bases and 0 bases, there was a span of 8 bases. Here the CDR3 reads CASSETAVAKNIQYF. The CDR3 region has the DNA TGTGCCAGCAGTGAAACGGCGGTAGCCAAAAACATTCAGTACTTC.

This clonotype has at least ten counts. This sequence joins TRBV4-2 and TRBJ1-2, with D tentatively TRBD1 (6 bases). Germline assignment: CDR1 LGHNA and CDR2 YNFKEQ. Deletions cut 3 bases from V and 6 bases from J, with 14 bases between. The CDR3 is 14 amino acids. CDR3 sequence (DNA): TGTGCCAGCAGCCACCCCGGACAGTTTGATGGCTACACCTTC. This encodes CASSHPGQFDGYTF.

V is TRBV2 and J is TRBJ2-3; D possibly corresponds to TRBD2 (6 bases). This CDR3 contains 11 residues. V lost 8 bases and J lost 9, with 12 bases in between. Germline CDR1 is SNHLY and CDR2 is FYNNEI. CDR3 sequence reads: CASHRLGTQYF. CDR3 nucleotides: TGTGCCAGCCACCGACTAGGAACGCAGTATTTT.

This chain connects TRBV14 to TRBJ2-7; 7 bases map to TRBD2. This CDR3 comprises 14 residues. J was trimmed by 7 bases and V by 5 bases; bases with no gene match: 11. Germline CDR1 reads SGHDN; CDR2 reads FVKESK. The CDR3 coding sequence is TGTGCCAGCAGCGGTCGGGCGGGAGACTATGAGCAGTACTTC. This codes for CASSGRAGDYEQYF. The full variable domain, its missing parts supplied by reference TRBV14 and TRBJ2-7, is EAGVTQFPSHSVIEKGQTVTLRCDPISGHDNLYWYRRVMGKEIKFLLHFVKESKQDESGMPNNRFLAERTGGTYSTLKVQPAELEDSGVYFCASSGRAGDYEQYFGPGTRLTVT.

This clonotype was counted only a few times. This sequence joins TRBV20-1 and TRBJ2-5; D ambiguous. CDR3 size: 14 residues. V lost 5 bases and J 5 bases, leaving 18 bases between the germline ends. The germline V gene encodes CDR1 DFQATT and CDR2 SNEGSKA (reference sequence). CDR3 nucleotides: TGCAGTGCTTCCAGGACCATCTCTGGGGAGACCCAGTACTTC. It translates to CSASRTISGETQYF.

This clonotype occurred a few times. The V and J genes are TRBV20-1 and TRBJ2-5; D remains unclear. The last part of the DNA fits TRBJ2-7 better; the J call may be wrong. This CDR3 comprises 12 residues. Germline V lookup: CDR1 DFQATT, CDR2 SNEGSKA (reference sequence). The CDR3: CSARLTPIEQYF. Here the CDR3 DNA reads TGCAGTGCTAGATTGACCCCCATCGAGCAGTACTTC.

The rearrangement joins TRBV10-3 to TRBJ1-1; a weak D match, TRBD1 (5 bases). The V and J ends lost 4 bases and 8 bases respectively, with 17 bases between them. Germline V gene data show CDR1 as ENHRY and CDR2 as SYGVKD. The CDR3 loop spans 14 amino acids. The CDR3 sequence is CAISGTGGGNEAFF. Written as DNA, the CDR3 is TGTGCCATCAGTGGGACCGGGGGGGGAAACGAAGCTTTCTTT.

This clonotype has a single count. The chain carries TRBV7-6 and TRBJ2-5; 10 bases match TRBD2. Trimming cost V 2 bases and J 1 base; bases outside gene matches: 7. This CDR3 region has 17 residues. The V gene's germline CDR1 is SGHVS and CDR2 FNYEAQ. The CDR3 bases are TGTGCCAGCAGCTTATTCGGACTAGCGGACTCCCAAGAGACCCAGTACTTC. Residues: CASSLFGLADSQETQYF.

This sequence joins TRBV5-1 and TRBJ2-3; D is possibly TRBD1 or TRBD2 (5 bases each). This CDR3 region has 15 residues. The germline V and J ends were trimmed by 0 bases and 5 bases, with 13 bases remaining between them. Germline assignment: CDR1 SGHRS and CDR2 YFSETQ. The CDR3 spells CASSLGGNGRDTQYF. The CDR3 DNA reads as TGCGCCAGCAGCTTGGGGGGGAACGGACGAGATACGCAGTATTTT.

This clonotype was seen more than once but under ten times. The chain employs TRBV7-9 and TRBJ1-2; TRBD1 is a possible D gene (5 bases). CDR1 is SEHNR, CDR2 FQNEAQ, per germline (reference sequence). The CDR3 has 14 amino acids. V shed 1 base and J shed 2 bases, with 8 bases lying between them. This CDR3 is CASSLDRWNYGYTF. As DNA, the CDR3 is TGTGCCAGCAGCTTAGACAGGTGGAACTATGGCTACACCTTC. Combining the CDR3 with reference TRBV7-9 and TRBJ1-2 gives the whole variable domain DTGVSQNPRHKITKRGQNVTFRCDPISEHNRLYWYRQTLGQGPEFLTYFQNEAQLEKSRLLSDRFSAERPKGSFSTLEIQRTEQGDSAMYLCASSLDRWNYGYTFGSGTRLTVV.

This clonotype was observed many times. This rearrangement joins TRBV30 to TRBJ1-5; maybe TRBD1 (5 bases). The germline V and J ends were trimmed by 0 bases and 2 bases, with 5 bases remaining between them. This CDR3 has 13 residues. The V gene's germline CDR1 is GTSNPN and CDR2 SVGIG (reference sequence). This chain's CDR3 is CAWSVQGNQPQHF. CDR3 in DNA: TGTGCCTGGAGTGTACAGGGCAATCAGCCCCAGCATTTT.

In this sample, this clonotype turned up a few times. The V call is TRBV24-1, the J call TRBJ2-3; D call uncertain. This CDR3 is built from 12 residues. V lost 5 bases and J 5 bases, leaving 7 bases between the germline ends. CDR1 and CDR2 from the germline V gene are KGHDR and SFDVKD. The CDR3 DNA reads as TGTGCCACCAGTGGGTCCCAAGATACGCAGTATTTT. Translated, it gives CATSGSQDTQYF.

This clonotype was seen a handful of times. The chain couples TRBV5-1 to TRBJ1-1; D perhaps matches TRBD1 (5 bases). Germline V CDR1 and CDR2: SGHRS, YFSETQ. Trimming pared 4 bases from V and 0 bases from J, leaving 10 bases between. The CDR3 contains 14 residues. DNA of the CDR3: TGCGCCAGCAGCGCCGGGACGATGAACACTGAAGCTTTCTTT. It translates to CASSAGTMNTEAFF.

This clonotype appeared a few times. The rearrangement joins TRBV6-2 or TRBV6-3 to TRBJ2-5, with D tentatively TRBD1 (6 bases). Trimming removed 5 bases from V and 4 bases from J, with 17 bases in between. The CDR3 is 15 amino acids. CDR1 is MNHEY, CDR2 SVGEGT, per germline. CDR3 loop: CASSHRAPARETQYF. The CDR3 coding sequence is TGTGCCAGCAGTCACAGGGCCCCCGCCCGAGAGACCCAGTACTTC.

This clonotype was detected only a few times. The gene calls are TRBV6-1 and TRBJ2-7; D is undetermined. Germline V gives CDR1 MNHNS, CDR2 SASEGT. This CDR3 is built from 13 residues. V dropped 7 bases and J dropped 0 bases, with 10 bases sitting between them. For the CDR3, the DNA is TGTGCCAGCAAGCTGCGGCTCTCCTACGAGCAGTACTTC. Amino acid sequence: CASKLRLSYEQYF.

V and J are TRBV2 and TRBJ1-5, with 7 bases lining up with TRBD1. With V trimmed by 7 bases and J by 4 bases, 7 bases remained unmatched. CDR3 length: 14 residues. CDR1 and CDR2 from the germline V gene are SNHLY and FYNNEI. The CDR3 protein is CASTRQGANQPQHF. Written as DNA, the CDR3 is TGTGCCAGCACCCGACAGGGCGCGAATCAGCCCCAGCATTTT.

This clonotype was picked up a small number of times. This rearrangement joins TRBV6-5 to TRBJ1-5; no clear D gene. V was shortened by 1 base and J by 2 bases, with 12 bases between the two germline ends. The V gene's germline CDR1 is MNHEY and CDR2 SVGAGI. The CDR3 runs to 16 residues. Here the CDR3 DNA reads TGTGCCAGCAGTTACTTAACAGACGGAGGCAATCAGCCCCAGCATTTT. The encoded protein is CASSYLTDGGNQPQHF.

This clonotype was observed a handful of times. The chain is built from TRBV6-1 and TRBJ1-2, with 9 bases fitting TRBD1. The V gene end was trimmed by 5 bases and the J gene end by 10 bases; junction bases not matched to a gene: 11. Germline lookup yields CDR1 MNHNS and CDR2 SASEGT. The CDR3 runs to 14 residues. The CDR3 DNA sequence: TGTGCCAGCAGTCCTAGGACAGGGGACCCTTTCTACACCTTC. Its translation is CASSPRTGDPFYTF.

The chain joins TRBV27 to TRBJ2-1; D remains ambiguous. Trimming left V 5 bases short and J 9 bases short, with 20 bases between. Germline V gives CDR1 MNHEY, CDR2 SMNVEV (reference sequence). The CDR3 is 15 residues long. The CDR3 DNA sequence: TGTGCCAGCAGTCCCCACACCTCTAGGAGCGTTGAGCAGTTCTTC. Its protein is CASSPHTSRSVEQFF.

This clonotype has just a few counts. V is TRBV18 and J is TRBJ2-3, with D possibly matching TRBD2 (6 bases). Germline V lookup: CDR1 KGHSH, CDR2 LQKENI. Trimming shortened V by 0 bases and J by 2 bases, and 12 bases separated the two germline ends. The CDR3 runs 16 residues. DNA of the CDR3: TGTGCCAGCTCACCACCCCGGGAGCGATACACAGATACGCAGTATTTT. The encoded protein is CASSPPRERYTDTQYF.